This T cell receptor beta chain was obtained from a study of beta chain features in type 1 diabetes. Study-level findings and limits: TCRB CDR3s were moderately but significantly shorter in Type 1 diabetes patients in all four CD4+ subsets.

In its sample, this clone was seen a few times. Its antigen is unidentified. V lost 2 bases and J 2 bases, leaving 11 bases between the germline ends. Germline CDR1 and CDR2: MNHEY and SVGAGI. The CDR3 length is 15 residues. Reverse transcription of all isolated RNA meant that expressed TCRB transcripts were sequenced. The repertoire was sequenced with immunoSEQ multiplex PCR; TCRdb's copy has only in-frame clones and lacks some. The sample lists about 150,000 clones, under 9.5% occurring once. The origin of this receptor is a young man with type 1 diabetes. Sequencing used central memory CD4+ T cells from blood. V usage is TRBV6-5 and J usage is TRBJ2-3, with D possibly TRBD2 on 5 matching bases. Here the CDR3 reads CASSYQLGSTDTQYF. CDR3 DNA: TGTGCCAGCAGTTACCAACTAGGTTCCACAGATACGCAGTATTTT.